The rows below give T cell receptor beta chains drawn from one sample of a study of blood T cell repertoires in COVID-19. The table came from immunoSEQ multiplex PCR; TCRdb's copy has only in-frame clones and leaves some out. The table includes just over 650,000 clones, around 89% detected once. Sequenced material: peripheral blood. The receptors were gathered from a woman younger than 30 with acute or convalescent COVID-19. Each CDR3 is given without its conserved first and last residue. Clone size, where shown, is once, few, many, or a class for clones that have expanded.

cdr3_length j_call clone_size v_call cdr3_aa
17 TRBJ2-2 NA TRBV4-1 ASSQDSRGAGGPGGELF
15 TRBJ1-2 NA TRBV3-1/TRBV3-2 ASSQRILEGDDYGYT
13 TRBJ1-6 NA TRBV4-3 ASSPGGGAGSPLH
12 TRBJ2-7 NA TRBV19 ASSPGQGAYEQY
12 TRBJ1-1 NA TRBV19 ASSLGMGNTEAF
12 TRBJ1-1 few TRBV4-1 ASSQTGSATEAF
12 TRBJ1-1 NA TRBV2 ASSDWTLNTEAF
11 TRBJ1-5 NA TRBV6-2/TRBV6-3 ASSPISNQPQH
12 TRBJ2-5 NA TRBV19 ASSQRGYQETQY
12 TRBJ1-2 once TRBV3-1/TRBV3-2 ASSQEGQGYGYT
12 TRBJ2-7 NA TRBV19 ASAMRTGYVEQY
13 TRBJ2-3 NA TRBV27 ASSTRQGLGDTQY
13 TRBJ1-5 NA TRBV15 ATSRGGQGQEPQH
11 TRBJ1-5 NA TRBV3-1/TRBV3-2 ASSQSSNQPQH
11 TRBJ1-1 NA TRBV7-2 ASSLVVGGEAF
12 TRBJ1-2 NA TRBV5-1 ASSADREGHGYT
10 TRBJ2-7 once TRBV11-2 ASSLSSYEQY
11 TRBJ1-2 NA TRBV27 ASSRDRVYGYT
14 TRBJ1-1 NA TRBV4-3 ASSPASGTGGEQAF
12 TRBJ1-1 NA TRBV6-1 ASSERGRGPEAF
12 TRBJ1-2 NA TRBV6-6 ASSYTTGSYGYT
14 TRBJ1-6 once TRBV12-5 ASGLVQPRGYSPLH
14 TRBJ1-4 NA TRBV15 ATSRGGGQGNEKLF
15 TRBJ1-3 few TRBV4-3 ASSLRSPRQGSDTIY
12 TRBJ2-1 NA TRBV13 ASSLGLTRNEQF
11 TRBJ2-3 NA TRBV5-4 ASSLTSSDTQY
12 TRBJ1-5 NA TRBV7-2 ASSGLGPGQPQH
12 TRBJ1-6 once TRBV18 ASSLDKTSGPLH
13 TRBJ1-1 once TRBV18 ASSPPNRDLSEAF
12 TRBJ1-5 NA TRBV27 ASSEERSNQPQH
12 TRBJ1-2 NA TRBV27 ASSGRGQEGGYT
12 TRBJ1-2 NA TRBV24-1 ATSDFTGDYGYT
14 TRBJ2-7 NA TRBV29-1 SVVAWRTSSSYEQY
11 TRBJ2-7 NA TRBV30 AWVGGDDYEQY
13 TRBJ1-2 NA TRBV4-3 ASSQVGTGPGGYT
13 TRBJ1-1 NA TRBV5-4 ASSLGSGGVTEAF
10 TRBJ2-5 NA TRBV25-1 ASSRSGETQY